This T cell receptor (beta chain) was identified in a study of OX40 agonist ivuxolimab in advanced cancers. Study details: At doses from 0.01 to 10 mg/kg, patients were given intravenous ivuxolimab every 2 weeks. Earlier treatment with anti-PD-1, anti-PD-L1 or anti-CTLA-4 was permitted, and 35% to 45% had received some.

The CDR3 sequence is 17 residues long. V gave up 3 bases and J gave up 5 bases; unmatched junction bases: 12. Per germline, CDR1 LNHDA and CDR2 SQIVND (reference sequence). Libraries were prepared by immunoSEQ multiplex PCR; TCRdb keeps only in-frame clonotypes and omits some of them. Of tens of thousands of clones listed, roughly 84% were seen once; the top ten hold 6.5%. This receptor was taken from an adult with an advanced solid tumor such as melanoma, head and neck, liver or kidney cancer. The chain uses TRBV19 and TRBJ2-5, with 10 bases matching TRBD2. The sequenced sample was CD4+ or CD8+ T cells sorted from blood, obtained in a trial of the OX40 agonist ivuxolimab. The CDR3 nucleotides read TGTGCCAGTAGTATTTTAGGGAGCGGGAGGGCCCGGGAGACCCAGTACTTC. It specifies CASSILGSGRARETQYF.